This TCR beta chain was identified during a study of blood T cell repertoires in COVID-19. Study details: PBMCs, B-cell-depleted T cells, or T cells were the source of the cDNA or gDNA that made up the material.

The CDR3 has 15 amino acids. Germline lookup yields CDR1 LNHDA and CDR2 SQIVND (reference sequence). V gave up 4 bases and J gave up 7 bases, with 14 bases separating them. Measured with immunoSEQ multiplex PCR; TCRdb has only the in-frame clones, and not every one. Counted here are nearly 25,000 clones, approximately 75% occurring once; the ten biggest clones make up about 6.5%. The chain links TRBV19 to TRBJ1-6, with D possibly matching TRBD1 (6 bases). The sequence was collected from a middle-aged man with COVID-19, enrolled during active disease. Sequenced: peripheral blood. CDR3 loop: CASSTDRSSNSPLHF. CDR3 DNA: TGTGCCAGTAGTACGGACAGAAGTTCAAATTCACCCCTCCACTTT.